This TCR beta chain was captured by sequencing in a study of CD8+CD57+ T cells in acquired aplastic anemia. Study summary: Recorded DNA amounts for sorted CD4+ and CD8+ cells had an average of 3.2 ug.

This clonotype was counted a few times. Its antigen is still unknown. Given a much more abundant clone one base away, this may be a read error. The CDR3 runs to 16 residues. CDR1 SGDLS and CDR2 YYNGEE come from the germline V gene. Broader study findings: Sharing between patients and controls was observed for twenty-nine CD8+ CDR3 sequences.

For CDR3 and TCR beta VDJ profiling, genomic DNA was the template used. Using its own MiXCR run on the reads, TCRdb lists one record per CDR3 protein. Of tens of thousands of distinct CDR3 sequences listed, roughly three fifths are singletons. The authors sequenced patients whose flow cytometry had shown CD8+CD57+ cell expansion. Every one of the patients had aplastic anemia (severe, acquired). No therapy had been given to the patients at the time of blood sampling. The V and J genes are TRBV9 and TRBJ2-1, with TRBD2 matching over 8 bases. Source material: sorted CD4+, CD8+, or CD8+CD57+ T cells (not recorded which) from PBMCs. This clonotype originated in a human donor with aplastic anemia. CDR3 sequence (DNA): TGTGCCAGCAGCGCCCATAGCGGGGAGCTGTACAATGAGCAGCTCTTC. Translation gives CASSAHSGELYNEQLF.